Presented here are 30 T cell receptor beta chains from one specimen sequenced in a study of blood T cell repertoires in COVID-19. Sequenced by immunoSEQ multiplex PCR; TCRdb stores in-frame clones only, minus some. The sample carries approximately 150,000 clones, over 80% recorded once. The material sequenced was PBMCs or T cells enriched from blood (not recorded which). The receptor source for this set is a man aged 55 to 70 who had recovered from COVID-19.

Only one count was recorded for this clone. V gene TRBV14 combines with J gene TRBJ2-1, with TRBD2 as a possible D gene (7 bases). V shed 0 bases and J shed 7 bases, with 19 bases lying between them. Germline-derived CDR1 and CDR2 are SGHDN and FVKESK. CDR3 length equals 17 residues. This chain's CDR3 is CASSQDTGLGGRNEQFF. In nucleotides, the CDR3 is TGTGCCAGCAGCCAAGATACGGGATTGGGGGGGCGAAATGAGCAGTTCTTC.

This clone has just a few counts. CDR3 protein: CASSVQGNGELFF. For the CDR3, the DNA is TGCGCCAGCAGTGTGCAGGGGAACGGGGAGCTGTTTTTT. V gene TRBV10-2 combines with J gene TRBJ2-2; perhaps TRBD1 as D (6 bases). Germline-derived CDR1 and CDR2 are WSHSY and SAAADI. V was clipped by 4 bases and J by 7 bases, with 10 bases between them. The CDR3 covers 13 residues.

The chain is built from TRBV11-2 and TRBJ2-1; 8 positions match TRBD1. V shed 6 bases, J shed 4 bases, and the junction held 5 bases outside the gene matches. CDR3 length: 14 residues. Germline V gene lookup returns CDR1 SGHAT and CDR2 FQNNGV. The CDR3 region is CASSKGDRYNEQFF. In DNA, the CDR3 is TGTGCCAGCAGTAAGGGGGACAGGTACAATGAGCAGTTCTTC.

The V call is TRBV7-9, the J call TRBJ1-6; 10 bases are shared with TRBD1. CDR3 length: 16 amino acids. Trimming at V came to 5 bases and at J to 4 bases, leaving 5 bases not matched to a gene. Germline CDR1 and CDR2: SEHNR and FQNEAQ (reference sequence). The CDR3 DNA sequence: TGTGCCAGCAGCGGCGACAGGGGGCTATATAATTCACCCCTCCACTTT. It yields the protein CASSGDRGLYNSPLHF. Full variable domain (remainder filled in from reference TRBV7-9 and TRBJ1-6): DTGVSQNPRHKITKRGQNVTFRCDPISEHNRLYWYRQTLGQGPEFLTYFQNEAQLEKSRLLSDRFSAERPKGSFSTLEIQRTEQGDSAMYLCASSGDRGLYNSPLHFGNGTRLTVT.

V and J are TRBV10-3 and TRBJ2-2; perhaps TRBD1 as D (6 bases). Germline CDR1 reads ENHRY; CDR2 reads SYGVKD. The ends were cut back, 3 bases at V and 5 bases at J, with 19 bases in the middle. The CDR3 covers 17 residues. CDR3 region: CAISDPIRDKPTGELFF. In DNA form, the CDR3 reads TGTGCCATCAGTGACCCGATCCGGGACAAGCCAACCGGGGAGCTGTTTTTT.

V is TRBV28 and J is TRBJ2-7, with D possibly matching TRBD2 (6 bases). Trimming took 3 bases from V and 1 from J, leaving 10 bases between them. The CDR3 is 14 residues long. The V gene's germline CDR1 is MDHEN and CDR2 SYDVKM. CDR3 coding DNA: TGTGCCAGCAGTTTGACGGGAGTGTCCTACGAGCAGTACTTC. This sequence encodes CASSLTGVSYEQYF. The full variable domain, with the rest looked up from reference TRBV28 and TRBJ2-7, is DVKVTQSSRYLVKRTGEKVFLECVQDMDHENMFWYRQDPGLGLRLIYFSYDVKMKEKGDIPEGYSVSREKKERFSLILESASTNQTSMYLCASSLTGVSYEQYFGPGTRLTVT.

The chain carries TRBV27 and TRBJ1-1, with D unresolved. The ends were cut back, 1 base at V and 0 bases at J, with 9 bases in the middle. The CDR3 length is 15 residues. The germline V gene encodes CDR1 MNHEY and CDR2 SMNVEV (reference sequence). The CDR3 here is CASSLYRGLNTEAFF. Written as DNA, the CDR3 is TGTGCCAGCAGTTTATATCGGGGTCTGAACACTGAAGCTTTCTTT.

The gene calls are TRBV2 and TRBJ2-3; possible D gene TRBD1, 6 bases. The V gene lost 7 bases and the J gene lost 9 bases, with 20 bases spanning the gap. CDR1 and CDR2 from the germline V gene are SNHLY and FYNNEI. CDR3 length equals 14 residues. The chain's CDR3 is CASTSSGTGITQYF. In DNA, the CDR3 is TGTGCCAGCACTTCCTCAGGAACAGGGATAACGCAGTATTTT.

V gene TRBV27 combines with J gene TRBJ1-2, with D possibly being TRBD1 (5 bases). The CDR3 sequence is 14 residues long. V lost 3 bases, J lost 5 bases, and 13 bases lay in between. Germline V gene sequence: CDR1 MNHEY, CDR2 SMNVEV (reference sequence). The CDR3 protein is CASSFGGRAYGYTF. The DNA of the CDR3 is TGTGCCAGCAGTTTCGGTGGCAGGGCTTATGGCTACACCTTC.

This sequence joins TRBV5-8 and TRBJ1-5; 10 bases are a match to TRBD1. The CDR3 extends over 15 amino acids. Per germline, CDR1 SGHTS and CDR2 YDEGEE. Germline trimming cut 3 bases from V and 6 bases from J; bases unmatched to any gene: 6. This CDR3 is CASSSGQGFAQPQHF. CDR3 DNA: TGTGCCAGCAGCTCGGGACAGGGGTTTGCTCAGCCCCAGCATTTT.

The rearrangement uses TRBV5-1 and TRBJ2-3; 12 positions agree with TRBD2. V gave up 6 bases and J gave up 3 bases; unmatched junction bases: 8. There are 16 residues in the CDR3. Germline CDR1 reads SGHRS; CDR2 reads YFSETQ. The CDR3 nucleotides are TGCGCCAGCACCCGACTAGCGGGGGAAAAGACAGATACGCAGTATTTT. The encoded protein is CASTRLAGEKTDTQYF.

The chain combines TRBV9 with TRBJ2-1, with D perhaps matching TRBD1 (6 bases). The CDR3 covers 13 residues. Trimming stripped 5 bases from V and 10 bases from J, with 16 bases between. CDR1 and CDR2 from the germline V gene are SGDLS and YYNGEE. CDR3 region: CASRSQGSREQFF. The CDR3 bases are TGTGCCAGCAGGTCACAGGGTAGCCGAGAGCAGTTCTTC.

The chain uses TRBV28 and TRBJ1-2, with D possibly TRBD1 on 6 matching bases. The CDR3 contains 14 residues. Trimming stripped 6 bases from V and 2 bases from J, with 13 bases between. From germline, CDR1 is MDHEN and CDR2 SYDVKM. CDR3 protein: CASRPTGRNYGYTF. The CDR3 DNA sequence: TGTGCCAGCAGGCCGACAGGCCGCAACTATGGCTACACCTTC.

This chain links TRBV6-5 with TRBJ1-2, with 10 positions matching TRBD1. With V trimmed by 7 bases and J by 2 bases, 4 bases remained unmatched. Germline V gives CDR1 MNHEY, CDR2 SVGAGI. The CDR3 loop spans 14 amino acids. The CDR3 DNA is TGTGCCAGCATGGGGACAGGGGCGAACTATGGCTACACCTTC. Its protein is CASMGTGANYGYTF.

The genes are TRBV6-2 or TRBV6-3 and TRBJ2-1, with 9 bases that match TRBD2. Germline-derived CDR1 and CDR2 are MNHEY and SVGEGT. The CDR3 consists of 14 residues. J gave up 10 bases and V 3 bases, and 7 bases lay outside the gene matches. CDR3 sequence: CASSYAGGQEEQFF. The CDR3 coding sequence is TGTGCCAGCAGTTATGCGGGGGGGCAAGAAGAGCAGTTCTTC.

Here the CDR3 DNA reads TGCAGCGTTGCCGGCGGCTCCTACGAGCAGTACTTC. Its protein is CSVAGGSYEQYF. This chain uses TRBV29-1 with TRBJ2-7; no firm D call. This CDR3 is built from 12 residues. V was trimmed by 4 bases and J by 0 bases, leaving 7 bases between them. In germline, CDR1 is SQVTM, CDR2 ANQGSEA.

The genes are TRBV7-8 and TRBJ2-1; TRBD2 agrees at 10 bases. V lost 5 bases and J lost 5; bases outside the gene matches: 6. The CDR3 runs to 15 residues. Germline CDR1 reads SGHVS; CDR2 reads FQNEAQ. CDR3 sequence (DNA): TGTGCCAGCAGCCCAAGGACTAGCGGAAACAATGAGCAGTTCTTC. This sequence encodes CASSPRTSGNNEQFF. Drawing the rest from reference TRBV7-8 and TRBJ2-1, the complete variable domain is GAGVSQSPRYKVAKRGQDVALRCDPISGHVSLFWYQQALGQGPEFLTYFQNEAQLDKSGLPSDRFFAERPEGSVSTLKIQRTQQEDSAVYLCASSPRTSGNNEQFFGPGTRLTVL.

The rearrangement uses TRBV4-2 and TRBJ1-4, with TRBD1 identical over 8 bases. The CDR3 loop spans 16 amino acids. The V and J ends lost 1 base and 6 bases, in that order; junction bases with no gene match: 7. Germline V gene lookup returns CDR1 LGHNA and CDR2 YNFKEQ. The CDR3 region is CASSQVGGQGDEKLFF. DNA of the CDR3: TGTGCCAGCAGCCAAGTCGGAGGACAGGGTGATGAAAAACTGTTTTTT.

This clone was recorded once. The chain combines TRBV24-1 with TRBJ1-2; D is uncertain. The CDR3 loop spans 13 amino acids. Germline lookup yields CDR1 KGHDR and CDR2 SFDVKD. Deletions cut 5 bases from V and 6 bases from J, with 12 bases between. CDR3 in amino acids: CATSAGRIDGYTF. The CDR3 DNA reads as TGTGCCACCAGTGCCGGGAGGATCGATGGCTACACCTTC.

The gene calls are TRBV11-2 and TRBJ1-5, with unresolved D. The germline gives CDR1 SGHAT, CDR2 FQNNGV. V lost 3 bases and J 5 bases, leaving 8 bases between the germline ends. This CDR3 has 13 amino acids. The CDR3 spells CASSFVRDQPQHF. As DNA, the CDR3 is TGTGCCAGCAGCTTTGTGAGGGATCAGCCCCAGCATTTT.

This chain joins TRBV20-1 and TRBJ1-4, with D hard to call. Germline CDR1 reads DFQATT; CDR2 reads SNEGSKA (reference sequence). The CDR3 runs 14 residues. V lost 3 bases and J lost 2, with 10 bases in between. The CDR3 nucleotides are TGCAGTGCTAGTACGTGGCAGACTAATGAAAAACTGTTTTTT. It codes for CSASTWQTNEKLFF.

This clone was picked up one time. Written as DNA, the CDR3 is TGTGCCAGCAGTCTATACCCAGCGGGCGAGCAGTACTTC. Translation: CASSLYPAGEQYF. The chain recombines TRBV27 with TRBJ2-7, with a tentative D call TRBD2 (6 bases). This CDR3 spans 13 amino acids. CDR1 MNHEY and CDR2 SMNVEV come from the germline V gene (reference sequence). Trimming pared 5 bases from V and 6 bases from J, leaving 14 bases between.

V gene TRBV3-1 (or the pseudogene TRBV3-2) combines with J gene TRBJ2-2; 14 nucleotides agree with TRBD2. Per the germline V gene, CDR1 is LGHDT and CDR2 is YNNKEL (reference sequence). The CDR3 runs to 18 residues. Losses at the gene ends were 4 bases for V and 5 bases for J; bases not matched to a gene: 9. The CDR3 loop reads CASSLSTSGRAWTGELFF. The CDR3 coding sequence is TGTGCCAGCAGCCTATCGACTAGCGGGAGGGCGTGGACCGGGGAGCTGTTTTTT.

The chain uses TRBV3-1 (or the pseudogene TRBV3-2) and TRBJ2-3, with 7 nucleotides matching TRBD2. The CDR3 contains 16 residues. CDR1 and CDR2 (germline): LGHDT, YNNKEL (reference sequence). V shed 4 bases, J shed 1 base, and the junction held 8 bases outside the gene matches. The DNA for the CDR3 is TGTGCCAGCAGCCGAAAACTAGCGAGACGCACAGATACGCAGTATTTT. Its protein product is CASSRKLARRTDTQYF.

The genes are TRBV9 and TRBJ2-2, with D uncertain. Germline assignment: CDR1 SGDLS and CDR2 YYNGEE. The CDR3 is 16 residues long. Trimming took off 0 bases at V and 4 bases at J, with 13 bases between the two ends. DNA for the CDR3: TGTGCCAGCAGCGTAGCTCAGGCTTTCCGCACCGGGGAGCTGTTTTTT. This translates into CASSVAQAFRTGELFF.

J is TRBJ1-2 and V is TRBV5-1; D call uncertain. Trimming pared 1 base from V and 4 bases from J, leaving 11 bases between. The CDR3 is 14 amino acids. Germline V gives CDR1 SGHRS, CDR2 YFSETQ. The chain's CDR3 is CASSLSAGLYGYTF. The CDR3 DNA is TGCGCCAGCAGCTTGTCCGCGGGTCTCTATGGCTACACCTTC.

The chain is built from TRBV10-1 and TRBJ1-5; a possible D gene is TRBD1 (6 bases). The germline V gene encodes CDR1 WNHNN and CDR2 SYGVQD (reference sequence). The CDR3 has 17 amino acids. The V gene lost 9 bases and the J gene lost 4 bases, with 25 bases spanning the gap. CDR3 sequence: CARKPGHLERENQPQHF. The DNA of the CDR3 is TGCGCCAGGAAGCCGGGACACCTAGAAAGGGAGAATCAGCCCCAGCATTTT.

The V call is TRBV29-1, the J call TRBJ2-5; D gene unclear. V shed 3 bases and J shed 1 base, with 9 bases lying between them. Germline V gives CDR1 SQVTM, CDR2 ANQGSEA. The CDR3 is 13 amino acids. CDR3: CSVDMSVQETQYF. Here the CDR3 DNA reads TGCAGCGTTGATATGTCAGTCCAAGAGACCCAGTACTTC.

The chain couples TRBV28 to TRBJ2-7; TRBD2 is a possible D gene (6 bases). CDR3 size: 15 residues. Germline CDR1 MDHEN, CDR2 SYDVKM. V was shortened by 5 bases and J by 3 bases, with 17 bases between the two germline ends. CDR3 sequence: CASSQPDGLSYEQYF. CDR3 sequence (DNA): TGTGCCAGCAGTCAACCTGATGGACTAAGCTACGAGCAGTACTTC.

This clone has only a few counts. The J gene is TRBJ2-5, the V gene TRBV6-5; 8 bases are shared with TRBD1. The CDR3 consists of 13 residues. Per the germline V gene, CDR1 is MNHEY and CDR2 is SVGAGI. V shed 5 bases, J shed 5 bases, and the junction held 4 bases outside the gene matches. Written as DNA, the CDR3 is TGTGCCAGCAGTAGGACAGGGTGGGAGACCCAGTACTTC. Amino acids: CASSRTGWETQYF.